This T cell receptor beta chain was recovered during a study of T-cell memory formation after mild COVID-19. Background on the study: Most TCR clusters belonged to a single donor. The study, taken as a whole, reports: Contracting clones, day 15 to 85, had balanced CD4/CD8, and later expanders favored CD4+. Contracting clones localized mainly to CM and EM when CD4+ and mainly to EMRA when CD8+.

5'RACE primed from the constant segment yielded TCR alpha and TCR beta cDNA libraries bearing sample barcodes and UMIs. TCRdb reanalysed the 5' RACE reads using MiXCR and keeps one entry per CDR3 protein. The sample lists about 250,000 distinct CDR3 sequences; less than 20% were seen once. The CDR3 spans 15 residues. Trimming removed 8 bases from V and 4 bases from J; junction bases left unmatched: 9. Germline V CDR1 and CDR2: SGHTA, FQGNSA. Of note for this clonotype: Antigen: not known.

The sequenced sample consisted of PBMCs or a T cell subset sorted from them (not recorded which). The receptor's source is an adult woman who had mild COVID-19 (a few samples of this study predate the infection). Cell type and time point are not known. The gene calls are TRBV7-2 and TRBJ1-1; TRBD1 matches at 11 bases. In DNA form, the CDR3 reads TGTGCCAGCTCCGTAGCGGGACAGGGGGGCACTGAAGCTTTCTTT. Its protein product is CASSVAGQGGTEAFF. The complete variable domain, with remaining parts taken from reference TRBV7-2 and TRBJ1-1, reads GAGVSQSPSNKVTEKGKDVELRCDPISGHTALYWYRQSLGQGLEFLIYFQGNSAPDKSGLPSDRFSAERTGGSVSTLTIQRTQQEDSAVYLCASSVAGQGGTEAFFGQGTRLTVV.